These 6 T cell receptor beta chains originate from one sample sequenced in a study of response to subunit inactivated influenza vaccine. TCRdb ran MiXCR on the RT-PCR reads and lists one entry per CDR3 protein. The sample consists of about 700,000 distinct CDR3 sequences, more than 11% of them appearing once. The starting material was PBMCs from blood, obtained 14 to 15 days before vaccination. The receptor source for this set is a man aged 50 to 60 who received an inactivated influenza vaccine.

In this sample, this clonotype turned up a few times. CDR3 nucleotides: TGTGCCATCAGAGACCTAGCGGGGTCGGACGAGCAGTACTTC. Its translation: CAIRDLAGSDEQYF. The gene calls are TRBV10-3 and TRBJ2-7; TRBD2 matches 9 bases. The V and J ends lost 6 bases and 5 bases, in that order; junction bases with no gene match: 8. CDR3 length equals 14 residues. Germline CDR1 is ENHRY and CDR2 is SYGVKD.

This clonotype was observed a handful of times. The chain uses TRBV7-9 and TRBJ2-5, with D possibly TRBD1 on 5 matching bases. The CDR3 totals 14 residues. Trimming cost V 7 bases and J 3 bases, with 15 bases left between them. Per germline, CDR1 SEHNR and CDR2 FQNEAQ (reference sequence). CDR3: CASTPDVGEETQYF. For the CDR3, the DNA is TGTGCCAGCACCCCCGACGTAGGGGAAGAGACCCAGTACTTC.

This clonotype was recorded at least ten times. The CDR3 coding sequence is TGCGCCAGCAGCATAGACCGGGTCCGGGGGCTGTTTTTT. This codes for CASSIDRVRGLFF. The chain carries TRBV5-1 and TRBJ2-2; maybe TRBD2 (5 bases). The germline CDR1 and CDR2 sequences are SGHRS and YFSETQ. The CDR3 is 13 amino acids. Trimming took off 4 bases at V and 13 bases at J, with 17 bases between the two ends. The whole variable domain, remainder taken from reference TRBV5-1 and TRBJ2-2, is KAGVTQTPRYLIKTRGQQVTLSCSPISGHRSVSWYQQTPGQGLQFLFEYFSETQRNKGNFPGRFSGRQFSNSRSEMNVSTLELGDSALYLCASSIDRVRGLFFGEGSRLTVL.

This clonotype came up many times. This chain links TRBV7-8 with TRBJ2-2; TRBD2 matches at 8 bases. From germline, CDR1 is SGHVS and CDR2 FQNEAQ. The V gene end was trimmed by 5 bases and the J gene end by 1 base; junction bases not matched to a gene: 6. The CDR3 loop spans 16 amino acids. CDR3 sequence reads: CASSPRSGGNTGELFF. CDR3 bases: TGTGCCAGCAGCCCCCGAAGCGGGGGGAACACCGGGGAGCTGTTTTTT.

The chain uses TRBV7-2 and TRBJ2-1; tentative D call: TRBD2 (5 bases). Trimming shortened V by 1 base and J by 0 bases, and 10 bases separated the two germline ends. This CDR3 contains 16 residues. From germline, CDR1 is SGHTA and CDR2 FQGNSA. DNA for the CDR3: TGTGCCAGCAGCTTAGGGAGGCGAACCTCCTACAATGAGCAGTTCTTC. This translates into CASSLGRRTSYNEQFF.

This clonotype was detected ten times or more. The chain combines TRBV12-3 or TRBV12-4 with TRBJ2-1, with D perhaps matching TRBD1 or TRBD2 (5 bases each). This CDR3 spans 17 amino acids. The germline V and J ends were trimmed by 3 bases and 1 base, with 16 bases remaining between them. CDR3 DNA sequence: TGTGCCAGCAGTTTTGGTGGCCCGGGGCGGTCCTACAATGAGCAGTTCTTC. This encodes CASSFGGPGRSYNEQFF.